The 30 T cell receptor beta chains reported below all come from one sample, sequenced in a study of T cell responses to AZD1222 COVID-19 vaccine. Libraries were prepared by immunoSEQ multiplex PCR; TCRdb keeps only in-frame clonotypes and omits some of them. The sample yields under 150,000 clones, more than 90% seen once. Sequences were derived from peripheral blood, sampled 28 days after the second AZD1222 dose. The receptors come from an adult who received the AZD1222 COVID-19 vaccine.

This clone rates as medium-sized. The CDR3 DNA is TGTGCCAGCTCACCACGCCTTGTAGACGAGCAGTACTTC. Protein sequence: CASSPRLVDEQYF. This rearrangement joins TRBV18 to TRBJ2-7; D gene unclear. The germline CDR1 and CDR2 sequences are KGHSH and LQKENI. The CDR3 sequence is 13 residues long. V lost 1 base and J 5 bases, leaving 9 bases between the germline ends. Full variable domain (outside the CDR3, taken from reference TRBV18 and TRBJ2-7): NAGVMQNPRHLVRRRGQEARLRCSPMKGHSHVYWYRQLPEEGLKFMVYLQKENIIDESGMPKERFSAEFPKEGPSILRIQQVVRGDSAAYFCASSPRLVDEQYFGPGTRLTVT.

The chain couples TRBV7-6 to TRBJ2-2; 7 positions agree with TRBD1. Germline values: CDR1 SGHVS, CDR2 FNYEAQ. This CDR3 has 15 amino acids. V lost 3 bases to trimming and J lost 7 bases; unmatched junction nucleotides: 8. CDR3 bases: TGTGCCAGCAGCTTCTACAGGGGAAATAACGGGGAGCTGTTTTTT. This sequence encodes CASSFYRGNNGELFF. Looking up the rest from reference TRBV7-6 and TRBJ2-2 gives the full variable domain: GAGVSQSPRYKVTKRGQDVALRCDPISGHVSLYWYRQALGQGPEFLTYFNYEAQQDKSGLPNDRFSAERPEGSISTLTIQRTEQRDSAMYRCASSFYRGNNGELFFGEGSRLTVL.

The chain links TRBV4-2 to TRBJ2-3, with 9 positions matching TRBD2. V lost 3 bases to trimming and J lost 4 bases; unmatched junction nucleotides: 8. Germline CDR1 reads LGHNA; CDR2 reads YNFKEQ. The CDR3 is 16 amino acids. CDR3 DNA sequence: TGTGCCAGCAGCCAGACCTCTAGCGGGAACCCAGATACGCAGTATTTT. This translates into CASSQTSSGNPDTQYF.

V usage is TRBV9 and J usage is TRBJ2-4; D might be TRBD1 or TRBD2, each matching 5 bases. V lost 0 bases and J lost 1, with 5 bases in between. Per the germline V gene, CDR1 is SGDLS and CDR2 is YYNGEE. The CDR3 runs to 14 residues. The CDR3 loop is CASSVGGAKNIQYF. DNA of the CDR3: TGTGCCAGCAGCGTAGGGGGGGCCAAAAACATTCAGTACTTC.

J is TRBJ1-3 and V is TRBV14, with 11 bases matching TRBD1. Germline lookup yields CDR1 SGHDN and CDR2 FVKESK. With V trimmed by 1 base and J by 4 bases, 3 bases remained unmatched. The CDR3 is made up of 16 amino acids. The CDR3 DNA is TGTGCCAGCAGCCAAGGGACAGGGGGCAGAGGAAACACCATATATTTT. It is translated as CASSQGTGGRGNTIYF.

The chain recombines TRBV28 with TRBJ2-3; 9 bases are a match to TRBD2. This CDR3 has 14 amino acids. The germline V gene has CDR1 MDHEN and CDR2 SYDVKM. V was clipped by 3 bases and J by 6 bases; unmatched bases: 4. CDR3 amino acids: CASSLREGGDTQYF. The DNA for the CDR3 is TGTGCCAGCAGTTTGCGGGAGGGGGGGGATACGCAGTATTTT.

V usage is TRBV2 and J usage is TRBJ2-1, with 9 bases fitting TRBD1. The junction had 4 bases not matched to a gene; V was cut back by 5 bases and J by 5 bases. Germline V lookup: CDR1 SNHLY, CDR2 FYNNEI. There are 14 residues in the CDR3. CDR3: CASSSRTGDNEQFF. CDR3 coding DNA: TGTGCCAGCAGTTCCCGGACAGGGGACAATGAGCAGTTCTTC.

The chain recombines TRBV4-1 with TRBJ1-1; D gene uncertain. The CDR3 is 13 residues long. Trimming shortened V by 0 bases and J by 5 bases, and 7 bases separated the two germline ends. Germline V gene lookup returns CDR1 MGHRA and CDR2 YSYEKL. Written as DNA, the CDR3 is TGCGCCAGCAGCCAAGAGGCCGGGACTGAAGCTTTCTTT. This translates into CASSQEAGTEAFF.

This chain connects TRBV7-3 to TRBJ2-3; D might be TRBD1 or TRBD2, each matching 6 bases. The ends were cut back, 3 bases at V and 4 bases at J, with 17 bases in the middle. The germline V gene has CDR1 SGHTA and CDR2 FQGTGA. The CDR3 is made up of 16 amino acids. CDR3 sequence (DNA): TGTGCCAGCAGCTTCCACGGGGGCGGGAACGCAGATACGCAGTATTTT. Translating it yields CASSFHGGGNADTQYF.

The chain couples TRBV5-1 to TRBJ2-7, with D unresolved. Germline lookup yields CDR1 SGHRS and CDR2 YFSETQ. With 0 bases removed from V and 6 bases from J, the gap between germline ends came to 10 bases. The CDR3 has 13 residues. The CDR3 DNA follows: TGCGCCAGCAGCTTGGAGTATGGCCGCGAGCAGTACTTC. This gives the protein CASSLEYGREQYF.

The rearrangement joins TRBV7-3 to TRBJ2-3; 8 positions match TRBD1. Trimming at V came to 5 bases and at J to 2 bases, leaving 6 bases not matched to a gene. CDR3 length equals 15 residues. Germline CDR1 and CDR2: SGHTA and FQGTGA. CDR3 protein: CASSRTGSLTDTQYF. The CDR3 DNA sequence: TGTGCCAGCAGCCGGACAGGGAGTCTCACAGATACGCAGTATTTT.

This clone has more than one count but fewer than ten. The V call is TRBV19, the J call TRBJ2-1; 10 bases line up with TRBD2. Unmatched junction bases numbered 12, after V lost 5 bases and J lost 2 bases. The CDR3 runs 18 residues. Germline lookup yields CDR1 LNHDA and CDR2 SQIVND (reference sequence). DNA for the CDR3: TGTGCCAGTAGTTTCTCTAGCGGGAGTACACCACCCTACAATGAGCAGTTCTTC. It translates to CASSFSSGSTPPYNEQFF.

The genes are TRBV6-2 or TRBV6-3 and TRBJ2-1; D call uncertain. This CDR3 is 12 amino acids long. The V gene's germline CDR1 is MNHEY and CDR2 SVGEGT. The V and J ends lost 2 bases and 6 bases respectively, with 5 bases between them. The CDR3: CASSYVSNEQFF. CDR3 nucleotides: TGTGCCAGCAGTTACGTTAGCAATGAGCAGTTCTTC.

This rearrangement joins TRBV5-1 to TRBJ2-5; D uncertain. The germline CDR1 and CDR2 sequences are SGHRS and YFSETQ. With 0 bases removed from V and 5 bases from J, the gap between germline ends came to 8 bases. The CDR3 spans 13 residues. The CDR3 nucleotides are TGCGCCAGCAGCTTGGCCCTGGGGGAGACCCAGTACTTC. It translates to CASSLALGETQYF.

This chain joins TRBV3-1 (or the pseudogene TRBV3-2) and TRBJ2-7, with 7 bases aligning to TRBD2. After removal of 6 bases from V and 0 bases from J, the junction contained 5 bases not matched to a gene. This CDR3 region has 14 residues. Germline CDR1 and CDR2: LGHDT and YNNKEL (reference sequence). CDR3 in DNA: TGTGCCAGCAGTCACCTAGCGGCCTCCTACGAGCAGTACTTC. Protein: CASSHLAASYEQYF.

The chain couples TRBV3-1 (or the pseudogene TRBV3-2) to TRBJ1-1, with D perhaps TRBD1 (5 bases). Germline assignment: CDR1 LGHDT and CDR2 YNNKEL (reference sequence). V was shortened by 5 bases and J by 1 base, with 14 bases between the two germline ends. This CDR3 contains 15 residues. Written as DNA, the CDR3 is TGTGCCAGCAGCTTTAGGGGTCAGAGGAACACTGAAGCTTTCTTT. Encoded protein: CASSFRGQRNTEAFF.

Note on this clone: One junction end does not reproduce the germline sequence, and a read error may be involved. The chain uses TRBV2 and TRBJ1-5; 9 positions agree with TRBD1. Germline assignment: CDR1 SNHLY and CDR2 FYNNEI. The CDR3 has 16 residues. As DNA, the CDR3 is TGTGCCAGCAGAGAAGACAGGGGGGCTAACAATCAGCCCCAGCATTTT. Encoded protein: CASREDRGANNQPQHF.

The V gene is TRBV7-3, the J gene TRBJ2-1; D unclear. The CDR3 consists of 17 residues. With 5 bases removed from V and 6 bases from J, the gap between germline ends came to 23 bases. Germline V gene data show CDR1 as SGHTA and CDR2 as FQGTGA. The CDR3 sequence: CASSPGILPMEPNEQFF. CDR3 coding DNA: TGTGCCAGCAGCCCGGGTATTCTGCCAATGGAGCCCAATGAGCAGTTCTTC.

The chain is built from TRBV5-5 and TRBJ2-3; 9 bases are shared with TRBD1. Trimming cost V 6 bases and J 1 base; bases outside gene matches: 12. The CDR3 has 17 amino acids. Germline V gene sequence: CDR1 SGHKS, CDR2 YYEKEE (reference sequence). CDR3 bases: TGTGCCAGCATCCCGGTCCGGGACAGGGTGCGCACAGATACGCAGTATTTT. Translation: CASIPVRDRVRTDTQYF.

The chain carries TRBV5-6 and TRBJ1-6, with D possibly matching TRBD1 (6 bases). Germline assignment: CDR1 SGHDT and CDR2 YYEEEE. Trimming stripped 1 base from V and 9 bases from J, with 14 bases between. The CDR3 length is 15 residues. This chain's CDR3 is CASSLWTAPSSPLHF. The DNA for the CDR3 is TGTGCCAGCAGCTTGTGGACAGCACCAAGTTCACCCCTCCACTTT.

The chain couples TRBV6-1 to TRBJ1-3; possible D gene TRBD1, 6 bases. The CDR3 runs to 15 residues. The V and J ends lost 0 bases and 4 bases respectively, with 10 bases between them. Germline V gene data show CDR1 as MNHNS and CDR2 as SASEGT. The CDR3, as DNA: TGTGCCAGCAGTGAAGCGGGGGGGCACGGAAACACCATATATTTT. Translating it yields CASSEAGGHGNTIYF.

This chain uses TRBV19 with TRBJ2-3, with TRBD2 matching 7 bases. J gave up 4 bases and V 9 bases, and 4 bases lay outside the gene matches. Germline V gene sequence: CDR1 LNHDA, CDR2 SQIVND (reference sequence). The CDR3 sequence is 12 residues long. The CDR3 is CASQAGADTQYF. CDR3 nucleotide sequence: TGTGCCAGCCAGGCGGGGGCAGATACGCAGTATTTT.

The CDR3 is CASSLSNNEKLFF. Here the CDR3 DNA reads TGTGCCAGCAGCTTATCAAACAACGAAAAACTGTTTTTT. The rearrangement uses TRBV11-2 and TRBJ1-4; no reliable D call. Germline CDR1 and CDR2: SGHAT and FQNNGV. Trimming pared 2 bases from V and 8 bases from J, leaving 9 bases between. This CDR3 spans 13 amino acids.

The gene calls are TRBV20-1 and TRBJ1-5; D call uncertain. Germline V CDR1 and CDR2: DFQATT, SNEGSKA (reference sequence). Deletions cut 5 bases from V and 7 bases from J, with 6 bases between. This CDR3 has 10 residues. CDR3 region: CSADSQPQHF. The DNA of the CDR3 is TGCAGTGCTGATAGCCAGCCCCAGCATTTT.

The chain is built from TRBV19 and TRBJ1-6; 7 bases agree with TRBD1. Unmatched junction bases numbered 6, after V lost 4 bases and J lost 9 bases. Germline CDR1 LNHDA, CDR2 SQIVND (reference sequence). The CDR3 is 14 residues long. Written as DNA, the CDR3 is TGTGCCAGTAGTAAACAGGGGAGCGGTTCACCCCTCCACTTT. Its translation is CASSKQGSGSPLHF. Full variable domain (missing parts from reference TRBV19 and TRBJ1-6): DGGITQSPKYLFRKEGQNVTLSCEQNLNHDAMYWYRQDPGQGLRLIYYSQIVNDFQKGDIAEGYSVSREKKESFPLTVTSAQKNPTAFYLCASSKQGSGSPLHFGNGTRLTVT.

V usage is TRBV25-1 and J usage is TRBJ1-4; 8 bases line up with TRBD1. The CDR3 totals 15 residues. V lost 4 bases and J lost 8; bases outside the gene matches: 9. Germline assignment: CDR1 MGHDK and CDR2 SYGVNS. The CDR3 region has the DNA TGTGCCAGCAGTGCCCCGGGACAGGCTTACGAAAAACTGTTTTTT. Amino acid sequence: CASSAPGQAYEKLFF.

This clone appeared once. The CDR3 region is CASSSGRLYNEQFF. As DNA, the CDR3 is TGTGCCAGTAGTAGCGGGAGGCTTTACAATGAGCAGTTCTTC. V gene TRBV19 combines with J gene TRBJ2-1; TRBD2 agrees at 8 bases. V trimming: 4 bases; J trimming: 4 bases; junction bases outside the gene matches: 3. CDR1 and CDR2 (germline): LNHDA, SQIVND (reference sequence). This CDR3 contains 14 residues.

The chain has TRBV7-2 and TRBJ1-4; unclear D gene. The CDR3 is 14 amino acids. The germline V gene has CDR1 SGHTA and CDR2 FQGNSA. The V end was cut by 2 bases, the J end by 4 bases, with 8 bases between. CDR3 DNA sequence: TGTGCCAGCAGCTTAAAGGCCAGTAATGAAAAACTGTTTTTT. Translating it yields CASSLKASNEKLFF. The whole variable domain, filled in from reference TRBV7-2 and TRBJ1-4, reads GAGVSQSPSNKVTEKGKDVELRCDPISGHTALYWYRQSLGQGLEFLIYFQGNSAPDKSGLPSDRFSAERTGGSVSTLTIQRTQQEDSAVYLCASSLKASNEKLFFGSGTQLSVL.

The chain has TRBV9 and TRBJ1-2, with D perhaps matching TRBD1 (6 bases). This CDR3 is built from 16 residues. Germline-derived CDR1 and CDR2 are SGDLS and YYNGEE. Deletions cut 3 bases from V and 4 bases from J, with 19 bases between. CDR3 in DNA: TGTGCCAGCAGCGGAGGGGGAAAGCTTATGACCTATGGCTACACCTTC. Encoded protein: CASSGGGKLMTYGYTF. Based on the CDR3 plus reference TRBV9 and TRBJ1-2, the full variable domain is DSGVTQTPKHLITATGQRVTLRCSPRSGDLSVYWYQQSLDQGLQFLIQYYNGEERAKGNILERFSAQQFPDLHSELNLSSLELGDSALYFCASSGGGKLMTYGYTFGSGTRLTVV.

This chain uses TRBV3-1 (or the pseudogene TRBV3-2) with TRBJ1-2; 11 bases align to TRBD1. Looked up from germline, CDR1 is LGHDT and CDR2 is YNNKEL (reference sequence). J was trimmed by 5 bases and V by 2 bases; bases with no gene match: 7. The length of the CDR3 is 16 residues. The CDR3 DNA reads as TGTGCCAGCAGCCAAAGAGGGACAGGGGGTTCATATGGCTACACCTTC. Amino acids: CASSQRGTGGSYGYTF.